Included here is one TCR beta chain sequence, with context. Its cognate antigen is unknown. One end of the junction varies from germline; a read error may be responsible. Germline V gives CDR1 SSHAT, CDR2 FNYEAQ (reference sequence). The CDR3 has 15 amino acids. This sample is drawn from a study of a mutant IDH1 vaccine in newly diagnosed glioma. Study-wide background: The sex distribution of treated patients was roughly 62% male and roughly 38% female, with a mean age of around 40 years.

Study-wide points: With respect to changes in top peripheral T cell clonotypes, pseudoprogression seemed unrelated.

Assay used: immunoSEQ multiplex PCR; TCRdb lists only in-frame clones, some missing. Seen here are around 94,000 clones, 85% to 90% observed once, and the top ten hold around 0.77%. Time point given: week 47, end of study. A single vaccine dose contained 300 ug of mutant IDH1 20-mer peptide, and topical imiquimod was used with it. All eight of the vaccinations patients received fell in weeks 1, 3, 5, 7, 11, 15, 19 and 23. The sequence derives from a woman between 45 and 65 years old with glioma. This chain connects TRBV7-7 to TRBJ2-5, with 9 positions matching TRBD1. This specimen was PBMCs, taken from a glioma patient whose treatment included an IDH1 peptide vaccine. For the CDR3, the DNA is TGTGCTAGCAGCATCGTACAGGGGGCAGGGGAGACCCAGTACTTC. Translating it yields CASSIVQGAGETQYF.